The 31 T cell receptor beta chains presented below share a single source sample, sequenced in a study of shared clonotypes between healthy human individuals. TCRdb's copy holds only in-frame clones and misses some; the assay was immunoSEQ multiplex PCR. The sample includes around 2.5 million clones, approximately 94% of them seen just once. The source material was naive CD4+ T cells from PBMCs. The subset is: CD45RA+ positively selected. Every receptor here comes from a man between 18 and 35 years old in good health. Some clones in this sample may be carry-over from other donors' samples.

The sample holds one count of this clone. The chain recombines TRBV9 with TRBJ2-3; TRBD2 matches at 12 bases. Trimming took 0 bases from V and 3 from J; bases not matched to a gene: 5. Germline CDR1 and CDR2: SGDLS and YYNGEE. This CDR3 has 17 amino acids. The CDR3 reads CASSVVLAGGPTDTQYF. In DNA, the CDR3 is TGTGCCAGCAGCGTAGTGCTAGCGGGAGGGCCGACAGATACGCAGTATTTT.

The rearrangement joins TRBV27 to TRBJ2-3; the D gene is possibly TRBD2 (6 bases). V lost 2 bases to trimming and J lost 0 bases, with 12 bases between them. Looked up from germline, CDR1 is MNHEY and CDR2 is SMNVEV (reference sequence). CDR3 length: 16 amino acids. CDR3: CASSLRRGYSTDTQYF. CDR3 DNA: TGTGCCAGCAGTTTACGGCGGGGCTATAGCACAGATACGCAGTATTTT.

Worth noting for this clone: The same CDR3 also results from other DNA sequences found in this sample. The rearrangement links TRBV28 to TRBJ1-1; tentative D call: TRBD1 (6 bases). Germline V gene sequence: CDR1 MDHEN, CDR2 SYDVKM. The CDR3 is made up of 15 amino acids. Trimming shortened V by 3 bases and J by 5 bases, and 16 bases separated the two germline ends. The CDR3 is CASSFPLRGGTEAFF. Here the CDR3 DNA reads TGTGCCAGCAGTTTTCCACTCAGGGGTGGGACTGAAGCTTTCTTT.

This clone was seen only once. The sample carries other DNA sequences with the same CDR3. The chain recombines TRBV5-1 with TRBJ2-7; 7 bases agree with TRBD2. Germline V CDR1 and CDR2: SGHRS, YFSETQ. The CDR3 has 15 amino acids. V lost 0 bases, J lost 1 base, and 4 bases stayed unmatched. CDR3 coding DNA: TGCGCCAGCAGCTTGGCCCCGGGGGGATCCTACGAGCAGTACTTC. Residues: CASSLAPGGSYEQYF.

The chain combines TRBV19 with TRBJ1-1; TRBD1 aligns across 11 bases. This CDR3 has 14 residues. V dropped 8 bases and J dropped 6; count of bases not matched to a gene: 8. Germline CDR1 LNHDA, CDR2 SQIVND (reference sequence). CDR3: CASRGQGALAEAFF. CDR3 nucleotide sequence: TGTGCCAGTCGAGGACAGGGGGCCCTTGCTGAAGCTTTCTTT.

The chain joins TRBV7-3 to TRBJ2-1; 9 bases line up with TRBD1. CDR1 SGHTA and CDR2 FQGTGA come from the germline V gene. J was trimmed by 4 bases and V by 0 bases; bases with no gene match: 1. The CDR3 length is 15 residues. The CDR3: CASSLTGQGYNEQFF. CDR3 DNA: TGTGCCAGCAGCTTAACGGGACAGGGTTACAATGAGCAGTTCTTC.

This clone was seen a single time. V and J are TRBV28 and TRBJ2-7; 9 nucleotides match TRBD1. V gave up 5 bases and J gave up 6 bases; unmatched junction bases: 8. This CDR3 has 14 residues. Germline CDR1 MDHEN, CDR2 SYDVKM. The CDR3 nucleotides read TGTGCCAGCAGTACCACGGGACAGGGCCCCGAGCAGTACTTC. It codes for CASSTTGQGPEQYF.

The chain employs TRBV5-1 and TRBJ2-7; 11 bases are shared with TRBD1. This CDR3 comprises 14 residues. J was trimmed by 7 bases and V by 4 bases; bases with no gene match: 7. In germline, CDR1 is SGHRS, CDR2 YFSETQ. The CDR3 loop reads CASSPTGTGGEQYF. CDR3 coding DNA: TGCGCCAGCAGCCCCACCGGGACAGGGGGTGAGCAGTACTTC.

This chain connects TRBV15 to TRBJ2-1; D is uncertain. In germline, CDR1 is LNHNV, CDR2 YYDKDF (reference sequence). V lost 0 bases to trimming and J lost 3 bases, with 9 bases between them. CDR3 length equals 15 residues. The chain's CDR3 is CATSRDAFGYNEQFF. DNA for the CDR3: TGTGCCACCAGCAGAGATGCCTTCGGCTACAATGAGCAGTTCTTC.

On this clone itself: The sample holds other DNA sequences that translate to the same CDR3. Here the CDR3 DNA reads TGTGCCAGCTCACCAGAAGCGGGCACAGATACGCAGTATTTT. Protein product: CASSPEAGTDTQYF. The J gene is TRBJ2-3, the V gene TRBV18, with D perhaps matching TRBD2 (5 bases). The CDR3 totals 14 residues. Germline V gives CDR1 KGHSH, CDR2 LQKENI. With 2 bases removed from V and 1 base from J, the gap between germline ends came to 7 bases.

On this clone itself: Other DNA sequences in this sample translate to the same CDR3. DNA for the CDR3: TGTGCCAGCAGCCGCACAGATACGCAGTATTTT. It specifies CASSRTDTQYF. V usage is TRBV7-9 and J usage is TRBJ2-3; unclear D gene. The CDR3 spans 11 residues. V lost 5 bases to trimming and J lost 1 base, with 1 base between them. The germline gives CDR1 SEHNR, CDR2 FQNEAQ (reference sequence).

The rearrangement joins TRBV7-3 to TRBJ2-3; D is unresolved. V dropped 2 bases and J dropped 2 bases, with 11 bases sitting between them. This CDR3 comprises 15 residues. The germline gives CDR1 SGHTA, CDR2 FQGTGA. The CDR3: CASSLQDGPTDTQYF. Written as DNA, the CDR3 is TGTGCCAGCAGCTTACAAGACGGACCCACAGATACGCAGTATTTT.

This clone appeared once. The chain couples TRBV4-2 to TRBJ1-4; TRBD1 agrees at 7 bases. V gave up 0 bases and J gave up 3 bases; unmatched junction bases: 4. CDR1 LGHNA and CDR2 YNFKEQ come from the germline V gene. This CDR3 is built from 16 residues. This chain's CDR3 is CASSQDLQGANEKLFF. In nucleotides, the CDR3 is TGTGCCAGCAGCCAAGATCTCCAGGGGGCTAATGAAAAACTGTTTTTT.

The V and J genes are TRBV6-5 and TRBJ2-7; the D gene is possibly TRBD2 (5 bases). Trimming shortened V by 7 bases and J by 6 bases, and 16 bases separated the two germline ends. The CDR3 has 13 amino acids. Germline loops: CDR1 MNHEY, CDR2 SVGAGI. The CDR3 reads CASMSNGKGEQYF. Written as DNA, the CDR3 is TGTGCCAGCATGAGTAACGGGAAAGGCGAGCAGTACTTC.

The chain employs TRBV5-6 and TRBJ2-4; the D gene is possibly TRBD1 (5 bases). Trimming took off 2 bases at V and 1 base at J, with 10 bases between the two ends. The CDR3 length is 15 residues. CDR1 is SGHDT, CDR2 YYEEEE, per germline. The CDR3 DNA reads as TGTGCCAGCAGCTTTGGGGCACCGGCCAAAAACATTCAGTACTTC. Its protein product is CASSFGAPAKNIQYF.

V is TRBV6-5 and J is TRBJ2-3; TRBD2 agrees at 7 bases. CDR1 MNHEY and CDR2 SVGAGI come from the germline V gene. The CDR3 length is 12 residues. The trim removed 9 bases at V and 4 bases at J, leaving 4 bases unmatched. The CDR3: CASRGVSDTQYF. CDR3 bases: TGTGCCAGTCGGGGGGTCTCAGATACGCAGTATTTT.

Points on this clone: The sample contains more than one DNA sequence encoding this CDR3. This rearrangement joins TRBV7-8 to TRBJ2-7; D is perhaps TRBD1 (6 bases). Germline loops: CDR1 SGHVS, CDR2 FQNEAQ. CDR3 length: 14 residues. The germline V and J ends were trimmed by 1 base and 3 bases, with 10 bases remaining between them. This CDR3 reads CASSLDGRGYEQYF. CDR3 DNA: TGTGCCAGCAGCTTAGATGGCAGGGGCTACGAGCAGTACTTC.

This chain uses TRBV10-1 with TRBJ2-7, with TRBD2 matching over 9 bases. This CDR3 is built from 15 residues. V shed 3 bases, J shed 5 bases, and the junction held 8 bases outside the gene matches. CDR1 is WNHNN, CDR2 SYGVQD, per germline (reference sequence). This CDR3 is CASSDVAGVVHEQYF. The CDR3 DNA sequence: TGCGCCAGCAGTGATGTAGCGGGAGTTGTCCACGAGCAGTACTTC.

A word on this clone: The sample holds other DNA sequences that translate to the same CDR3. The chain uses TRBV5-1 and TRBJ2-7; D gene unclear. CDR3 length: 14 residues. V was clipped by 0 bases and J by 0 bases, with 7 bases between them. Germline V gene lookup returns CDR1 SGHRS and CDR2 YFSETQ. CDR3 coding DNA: TGCGCCAGCAGCTTGGTGGTGAGCTCCTACGAGCAGTACTTC. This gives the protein CASSLVVSSYEQYF.

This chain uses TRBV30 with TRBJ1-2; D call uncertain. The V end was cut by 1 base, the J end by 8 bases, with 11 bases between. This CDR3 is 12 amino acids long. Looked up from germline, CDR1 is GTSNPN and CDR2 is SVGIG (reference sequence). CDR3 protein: CAWSALGGGYTF. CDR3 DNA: TGTGCCTGGAGTGCGTTGGGTGGCGGCTACACCTTC.

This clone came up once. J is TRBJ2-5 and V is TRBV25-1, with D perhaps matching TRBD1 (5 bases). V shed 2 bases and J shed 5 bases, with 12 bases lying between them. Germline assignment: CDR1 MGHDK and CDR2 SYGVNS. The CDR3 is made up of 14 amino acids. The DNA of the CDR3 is TGTGCCAGCAGTGAAATTAGGGGTGGCGAGACCCAGTACTTC. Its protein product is CASSEIRGGETQYF.

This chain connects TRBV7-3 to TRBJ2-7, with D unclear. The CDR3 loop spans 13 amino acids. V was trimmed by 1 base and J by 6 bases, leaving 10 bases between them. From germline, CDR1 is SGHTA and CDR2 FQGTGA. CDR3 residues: CASSLKPAGEQYF. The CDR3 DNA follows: TGTGCCAGCAGCTTAAAACCGGCAGGCGAGCAGTACTTC.

The DNA of the CDR3 is TGTGCCAGCAGTTTAGAGGGTAGAGAGACCCAGTACTTC. Its translation is CASSLEGRETQYF. The chain employs TRBV27 and TRBJ2-5; possible D gene TRBD2, 5 bases. Trimming took 2 bases from V and 4 from J, leaving 8 bases between them. Germline V gives CDR1 MNHEY, CDR2 SMNVEV (reference sequence). This CDR3 region has 13 residues.

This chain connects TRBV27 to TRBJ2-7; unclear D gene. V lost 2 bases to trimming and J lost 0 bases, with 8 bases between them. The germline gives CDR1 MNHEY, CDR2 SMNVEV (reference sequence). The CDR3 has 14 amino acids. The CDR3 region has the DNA TGTGCCAGCAGTTTAGTCCCAAGCTCCTACGAGCAGTACTTC. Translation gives CASSLVPSSYEQYF.

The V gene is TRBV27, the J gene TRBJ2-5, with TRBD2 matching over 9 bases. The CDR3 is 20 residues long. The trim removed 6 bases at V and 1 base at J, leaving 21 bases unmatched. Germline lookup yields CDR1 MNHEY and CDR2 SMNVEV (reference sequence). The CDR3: CASRQNSGSRKKEIQETQYF. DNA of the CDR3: TGTGCCAGCAGACAAAATAGCGGGAGCCGAAAAAAAGAGATCCAAGAGACCCAGTACTTC.

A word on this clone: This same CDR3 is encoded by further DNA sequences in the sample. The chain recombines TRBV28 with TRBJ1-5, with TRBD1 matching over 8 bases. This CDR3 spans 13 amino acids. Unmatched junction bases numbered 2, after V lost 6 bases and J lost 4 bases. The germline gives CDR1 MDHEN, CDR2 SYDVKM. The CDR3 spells CASSTGGNQPQHF. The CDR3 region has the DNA TGTGCCAGCAGCACAGGGGGGAATCAGCCCCAGCATTTT. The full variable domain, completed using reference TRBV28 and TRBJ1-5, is DVKVTQSSRYLVKRTGEKVFLECVQDMDHENMFWYRQDPGLGLRLIYFSYDVKMKEKGDIPEGYSVSREKKERFSLILESASTNQTSMYLCASSTGGNQPQHFGDGTRLSIL.

CDR3 region: CATSRGEGGRSETQYF. Here the CDR3 DNA reads TGTGCCACCAGCAGAGGAGAAGGGGGGCGCAGTGAGACCCAGTACTTC. The chain links TRBV15 to TRBJ2-5; D could derive from TRBD1 or TRBD2 (6 bases each). V lost 1 base and J lost 5, with 17 bases in between. The CDR3 is 16 residues long. Germline-derived CDR1 and CDR2 are LNHNV and YYDKDF (reference sequence).

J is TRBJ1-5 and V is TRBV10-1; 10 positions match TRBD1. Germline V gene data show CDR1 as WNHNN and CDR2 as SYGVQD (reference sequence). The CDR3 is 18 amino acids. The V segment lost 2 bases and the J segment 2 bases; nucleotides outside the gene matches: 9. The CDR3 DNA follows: TGCGCCAGCAGTGAGCCCTCGACAGGGGGCTGCTGCAATCAGCCCCAGCATTTT. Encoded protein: CASSEPSTGGCCNQPQHF.

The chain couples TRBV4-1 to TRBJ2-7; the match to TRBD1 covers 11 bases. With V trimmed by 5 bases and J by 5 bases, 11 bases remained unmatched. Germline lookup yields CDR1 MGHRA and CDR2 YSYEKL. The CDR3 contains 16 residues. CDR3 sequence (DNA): TGCGCCAGCAGCAAACTACCCGGGACAGGGGGACACGAGCAGTACTTC. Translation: CASSKLPGTGGHEQYF.

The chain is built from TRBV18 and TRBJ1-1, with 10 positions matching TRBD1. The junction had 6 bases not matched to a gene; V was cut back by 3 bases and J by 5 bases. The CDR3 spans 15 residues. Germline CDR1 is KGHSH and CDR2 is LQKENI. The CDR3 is CASSPSGTGETEAFF. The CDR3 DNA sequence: TGTGCCAGCTCACCTTCTGGGACAGGGGAGACTGAAGCTTTCTTT.

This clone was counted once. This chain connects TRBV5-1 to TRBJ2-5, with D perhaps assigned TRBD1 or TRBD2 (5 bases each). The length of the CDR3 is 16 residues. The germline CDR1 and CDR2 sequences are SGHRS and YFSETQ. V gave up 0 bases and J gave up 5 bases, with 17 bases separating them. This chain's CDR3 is CASSLAGTLGEETQYF. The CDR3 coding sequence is TGCGCCAGCAGCTTGGCCGGGACCCTTGGTGAGGAGACCCAGTACTTC.